This T cell receptor beta chain was retrieved from a study of fetal regulatory T cell absence and autoimmunity. Study in general: Exocrine pancreas autoimmunity occurred in IPEX patients lacking clinical diabetes.

Generated by immunoSEQ multiplex PCR, the TCRdb table keeps only in-frame clones and is missing some. The sample includes around 100,000 clones, approximately 75% of them seen just once. V lost 2 bases to trimming and J lost 2 bases, with 6 bases between them. The CDR3 sequence is 14 residues long. Germline V CDR1 and CDR2: MNHEY, SMNVEV (reference sequence). This rearrangement joins TRBV27 to TRBJ1-4, with no clear D. This receptor was obtained from a male donor with IPEX syndrome. The sequencing input was pancreas tissue. The CDR3 bases are TGTGCCAGCAGTTTAATAGGGACTAATGAAAAACTGTTTTTT. Its protein product is CASSLIGTNEKLFF.